This passage covers 17 T cell receptor beta chains from one sample sequenced in a study of CD8 T cells in Susac syndrome. RNA totalling 0.5 to 1 ug underwent reverse transcription with random hexamers. TCRdb used MiXCR to reprocess the immunoSEQ multiplex PCR reads, holding one entry per CDR3 protein. The sample contains 250,000 to 350,000 distinct CDR3 sequences, 92% of which appear only once. The source material was CD4+ T cells from PBMCs. Receptor source: a human donor with multiple sclerosis.

This clonotype was detected once. V and J are TRBV29-1 and TRBJ2-3; either TRBD1 or TRBD2 may fit D (5 bases each). V was clipped by 1 base and J by 4 bases, with 9 bases between them. In germline, CDR1 is SQVTM, CDR2 ANQGSEA. This CDR3 has 13 residues. CDR3 in DNA: TGCAGCGTTGAAGGGCGAGGGGCAGATACGCAGTATTTT. This sequence encodes CSVEGRGADTQYF.

The chain employs TRBV29-1 and TRBJ2-2; the D is unclear. Between the trimmed V and J ends, which lost 3 bases and 0 bases, there was a span of 8 bases. Germline V gene lookup returns CDR1 SQVTM and CDR2 ANQGSEA. The length of the CDR3 is 14 residues. The CDR3 loop is CSVDGRANTGELFF. CDR3 nucleotides: TGCAGCGTTGATGGCAGAGCGAACACCGGGGAGCTGTTTTTT.

The chain has TRBV6-5 and TRBJ2-6, with D possibly being TRBD1 (6 bases). In germline, CDR1 is MNHEY, CDR2 SVGAGI. The CDR3 totals 15 residues. V dropped 7 bases and J dropped 0 bases, with 10 bases sitting between them. The CDR3 here is CASNRASSGANVLTF. DNA of the CDR3: TGTGCCAGCAACAGGGCCAGCTCTGGGGCCAACGTCCTGACTTTC.

The chain uses TRBV12-3 or TRBV12-4 and TRBJ1-1; TRBD1 matches at 9 bases. With V trimmed by 6 bases and J by 5 bases, 13 bases remained unmatched. The CDR3 has 16 residues. The CDR3, as DNA: TGTGCCAGCAGCCTATTGGGGACAGGGCGGGCGACTGAAGCTTTCTTT. It yields the protein CASSLLGTGRATEAFF.

This clonotype was recorded only once. This sequence joins TRBV7-3 and TRBJ2-6, with 9 bases lining up with TRBD1. This CDR3 has 17 residues. In germline, CDR1 is SGHTA, CDR2 FQGTGA. The junction had 3 bases not matched to a gene; V was cut back by 2 bases and J by 1 base. The DNA of the CDR3 is TGTGCCAGCAGCTTAGCGGGGACAGGGTCTGGGGCCAACGTCCTGACTTTC. It specifies CASSLAGTGSGANVLTF. The variable domain in full, completed from reference TRBV7-3 and TRBJ2-6, reads GAGVSQTPSNKVTEKGKYVELRCDPISGHTALYWYRQSLGQGPEFLIYFQGTGAADDSGLPNDRFFAVRPEGSVSTLKIQRTERGDSAVYLCASSLAGTGSGANVLTFGAGSRLTVL.

V usage is TRBV18 and J usage is TRBJ1-1, with TRBD1 as a possible D gene (5 bases). Germline lookup yields CDR1 KGHSH and CDR2 LQKENI. The length of the CDR3 is 13 residues. Deletions cut 3 bases from V and 4 bases from J, with 9 bases between. The CDR3 spells CASSPGQGTEAFF. The CDR3 DNA reads TGTGCCAGCTCACCTGGGCAGGGCACTGAAGCTTTCTTT.

This chain uses TRBV2 with TRBJ2-5; D unclear. The CDR3 covers 10 residues. Trimming took off 7 bases at V and 5 bases at J, with 5 bases between the two ends. Germline V gene sequence: CDR1 SNHLY, CDR2 FYNNEI. The DNA for the CDR3 is TGTGCCAGCAATCGGGAGACCCAGTACTTC. Amino acids: CASNRETQYF.

J is TRBJ2-1 and V is TRBV28; 7 positions agree with TRBD2. CDR3 length: 11 residues. Germline CDR1 and CDR2: MDHEN and SYDVKM. The V and J ends lost 8 bases and 6 bases, in that order; junction bases with no gene match: 1. The CDR3 coding sequence is TGTGCCAGCTGCGGGGGCAATGAGCAGTTCTTC. This translates into CASCGGNEQFF.

This chain uses TRBV7-9 with TRBJ2-3, with 10 bases that match TRBD2. Looked up from germline, CDR1 is SEHNR and CDR2 is FQNEAQ (reference sequence). J lost 0 bases, V lost 8 bases, and 8 bases had no gene match. The CDR3 runs 16 residues. CDR3 protein: CASRKGLAFSTDTQYF. CDR3 DNA sequence: TGTGCCAGCCGGAAGGGACTAGCGTTTAGCACAGATACGCAGTATTTT.

This rearrangement joins TRBV7-2 to TRBJ2-3; tentatively, D is TRBD1 or TRBD2 (7 bases each). The CDR3 has 16 residues. CDR1 and CDR2 (germline): SGHTA, FQGNSA. The V end lost 8 bases, the J end lost 2 bases, and 20 bases lay between the germline ends. The CDR3 sequence is CASAPGGRGDTDTQYF. The DNA for the CDR3 is TGTGCCAGCGCCCCAGGGGGGAGGGGCGACACAGATACGCAGTATTTT.

The chain recombines TRBV30 with TRBJ2-5; D is unclear. The CDR3 spans 13 residues. From germline, CDR1 is GTSNPN and CDR2 SVGIG (reference sequence). Trimming pared 0 bases from V and 3 bases from J, leaving 8 bases between. CDR3: CAWSVNREETQYF. The CDR3 nucleotides are TGTGCCTGGAGTGTAAATAGGGAAGAGACCCAGTACTTC.

This chain uses TRBV11-1 with TRBJ2-5; 7 nucleotides line up with TRBD2. Germline V CDR1 and CDR2: SGHAT, FQDESV (reference sequence). V lost 5 bases, J lost 5 bases, and 14 bases stayed unmatched. The CDR3 runs to 16 residues. The DNA of the CDR3 is TGTGCCAGCAGCCCTCGGAGACTAGCTAGGACCGAGACCCAGTACTTC. It yields the protein CASSPRRLARTETQYF.

This rearrangement joins TRBV12-3 or TRBV12-4 to TRBJ2-5; D unclear. This CDR3 is built from 15 residues. Trimming removed 4 bases from V and 5 bases from J, with 17 bases in between. This chain's CDR3 is CASSSRTPAWETQYF. CDR3 nucleotides: TGTGCCAGCAGTTCCCGGACGCCAGCGTGGGAGACCCAGTACTTC.

This chain joins TRBV18 and TRBJ2-1; TRBD2 aligns across 8 bases. Germline values: CDR1 KGHSH, CDR2 LQKENI. Trimming removed 0 bases from V and 5 bases from J; junction bases left unmatched: 6. This CDR3 is 16 amino acids long. The DNA of the CDR3 is TGTGCCAGCTCACCACCCCAGCGGGGGATTGACAATGAGCAGTTCTTC. Protein sequence: CASSPPQRGIDNEQFF.

This chain joins TRBV7-2 and TRBJ1-5; perhaps TRBD1 as D (5 bases). Germline V CDR1 and CDR2: SGHTA, FQGNSA. The V end was cut by 0 bases, the J end by 3 bases, with 6 bases between. This CDR3 comprises 14 residues. DNA for the CDR3: TGTGCCAGCAGCTTAGCCGGGGCCAATCAGCCCCAGCATTTT. Its protein product is CASSLAGANQPQHF. Filled out from reference TRBV7-2 and TRBJ1-5, the complete variable domain reads GAGVSQSPSNKVTEKGKDVELRCDPISGHTALYWYRQSLGQGLEFLIYFQGNSAPDKSGLPSDRFSAERTGGSVSTLTIQRTQQEDSAVYLCASSLAGANQPQHFGDGTRLSIL.

This chain joins TRBV6-1 and TRBJ1-2, with unresolved D. CDR3 length: 14 residues. CDR1 and CDR2 from the germline V gene are MNHNS and SASEGT. V gave up 2 bases and J gave up 3 bases, with 10 bases separating them. CDR3 bases: TGTGCCAGCAGTGAACATGCAGGTGACTATGGCTACACCTTC. It yields the protein CASSEHAGDYGYTF.

This chain links TRBV4-3 with TRBJ1-3, with D possibly TRBD1 on 5 matching bases. The V gene lost 0 bases and the J gene lost 11 bases, with 11 bases spanning the gap. The CDR3 contains 13 residues. The V gene's germline CDR1 is LGHNA and CDR2 YSLEER. The CDR3, as DNA: TGCGCCAGCAGCCAAGAGACGGGGGACGCCATATATTTT. Protein: CASSQETGDAIYF.